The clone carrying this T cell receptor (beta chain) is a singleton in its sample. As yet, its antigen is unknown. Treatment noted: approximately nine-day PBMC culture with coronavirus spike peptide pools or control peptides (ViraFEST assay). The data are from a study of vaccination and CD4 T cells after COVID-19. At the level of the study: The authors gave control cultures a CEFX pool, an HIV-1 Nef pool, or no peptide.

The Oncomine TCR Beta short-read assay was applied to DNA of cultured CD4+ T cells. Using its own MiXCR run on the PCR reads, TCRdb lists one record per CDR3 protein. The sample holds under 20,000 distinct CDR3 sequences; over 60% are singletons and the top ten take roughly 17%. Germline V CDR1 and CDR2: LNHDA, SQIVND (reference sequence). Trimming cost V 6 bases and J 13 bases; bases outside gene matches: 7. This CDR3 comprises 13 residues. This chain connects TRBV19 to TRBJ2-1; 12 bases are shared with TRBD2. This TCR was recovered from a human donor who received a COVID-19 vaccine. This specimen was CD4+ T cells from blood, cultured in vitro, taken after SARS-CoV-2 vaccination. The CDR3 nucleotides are TGTGCCAGTAGAACTAGCGGGGGGAGTAACCAGTTCTTC. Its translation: CASRTSGGSNQFF.